This T cell receptor (beta chain) was sequenced in a study of CD8+ T cells in alopecia areata. Study overall: Among treated patients, oral tofacitinib was administered at 5 to 10 mg twice daily.

The treatment here: oral pan-JAK inhibitor, 5-10 mg twice daily. This clone appeared a single time. What it recognizes is unknown. The CDR3 runs to 14 residues. V lost 5 bases and J lost 5, with 13 bases in between. Germline V gene sequence: CDR1 LNHNV, CDR2 YYDKDF (reference sequence). Findings and caveats of the study: Tofacitinib significantly lowered scalp clonality and expanded CD8+ clones among the top 100. Higher clonality and more expanded CD8+ clones appeared in lesional than normal scalp.

The sequencing template was cDNA reverse transcribed from extracted RNA. Method: immunoSEQ multiplex PCR; TCRdb's copy keeps in-frame clones and lacks some. Altogether hundreds of thousands of clones are present, 35% to 40% being singletons, with the ten largest covering about 0.48%. J is TRBJ2-1 and V is TRBV15; TRBD2 might be the D (5 bases). This TCR was recovered from a human donor with alopecia areata. Source: CD4+ T cells sorted from blood, taken at roughly week 30, from a patient treated with tofacitinib. The CDR3 region is CATSATGNDNEQFF. DNA for the CDR3: TGTGCCACCAGCGCGACGGGGAACGACAATGAGCAGTTCTTC. Using reference TRBV15 and TRBJ2-1 for the parts outside the CDR3, the full variable domain is DAMVIQNPRYQVTQFGKPVTLSCSQTLNHNVMYWYQQKSSQAPKLLFHYYDKDFNNEADTPDNFQSRRPNTSFCFLDIRSPGLGDTAMYLCATSATGNDNEQFFGPGTRLTVL.